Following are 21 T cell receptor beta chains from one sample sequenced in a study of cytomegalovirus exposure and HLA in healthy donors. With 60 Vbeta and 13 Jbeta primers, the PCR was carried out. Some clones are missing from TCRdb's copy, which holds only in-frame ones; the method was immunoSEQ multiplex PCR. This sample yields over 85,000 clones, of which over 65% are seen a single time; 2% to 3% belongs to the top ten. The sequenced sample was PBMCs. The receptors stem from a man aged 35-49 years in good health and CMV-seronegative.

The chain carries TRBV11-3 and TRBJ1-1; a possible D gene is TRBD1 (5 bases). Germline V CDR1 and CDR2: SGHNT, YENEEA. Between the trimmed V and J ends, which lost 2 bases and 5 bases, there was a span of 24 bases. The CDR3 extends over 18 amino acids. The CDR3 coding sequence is TGTGCCAGCAGCTTATTTACCCCGTGGCTGAAAGGGGAAACTGAAGCTTTCTTT. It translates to CASSLFTPWLKGETEAFF.

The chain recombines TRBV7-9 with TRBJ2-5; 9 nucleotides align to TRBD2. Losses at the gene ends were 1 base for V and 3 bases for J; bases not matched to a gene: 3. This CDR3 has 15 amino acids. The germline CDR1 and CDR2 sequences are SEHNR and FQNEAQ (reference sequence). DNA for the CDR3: TGTGCCAGCAGCTTAGGCGGGGGGGCCGAAGAGACCCAGTACTTC. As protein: CASSLGGGAEETQYF.

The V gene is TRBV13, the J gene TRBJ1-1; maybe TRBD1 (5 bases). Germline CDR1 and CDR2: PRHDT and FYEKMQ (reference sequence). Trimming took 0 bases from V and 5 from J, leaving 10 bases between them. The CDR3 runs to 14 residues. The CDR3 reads CASSLGMGGTEAFF. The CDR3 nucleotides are TGTGCCAGCAGCTTAGGTATGGGGGGGACTGAAGCTTTCTTT.

The CDR3 DNA reads as TGCGCCAGCAGCCAAACTCGGGACAGACGTATCGGGGAGCTGTTTTTT. This translates into CASSQTRDRRIGELFF. The rearrangement joins TRBV4-1 to TRBJ2-2; 7 positions agree with TRBD1. Germline CDR1 MGHRA, CDR2 YSYEKL. V shed 2 bases, J shed 7 bases, and the junction held 10 bases outside the gene matches. The CDR3 totals 16 residues.

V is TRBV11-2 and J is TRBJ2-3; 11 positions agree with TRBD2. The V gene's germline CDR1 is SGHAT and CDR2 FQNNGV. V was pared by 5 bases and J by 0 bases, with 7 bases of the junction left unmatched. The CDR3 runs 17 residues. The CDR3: CASSAGLAGTSTDTQYF. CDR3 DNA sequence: TGTGCCAGCAGCGCCGGACTAGCGGGTACTAGCACAGATACGCAGTATTTT.

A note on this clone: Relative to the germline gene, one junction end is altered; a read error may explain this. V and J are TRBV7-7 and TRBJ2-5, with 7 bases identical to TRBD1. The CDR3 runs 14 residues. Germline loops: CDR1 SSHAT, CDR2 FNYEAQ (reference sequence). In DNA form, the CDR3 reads TGTGCTAGCAGCCCCTCCCTGGACAGGCGAACCCAGTACTTC. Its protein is CASSPSLDRRTQYF.

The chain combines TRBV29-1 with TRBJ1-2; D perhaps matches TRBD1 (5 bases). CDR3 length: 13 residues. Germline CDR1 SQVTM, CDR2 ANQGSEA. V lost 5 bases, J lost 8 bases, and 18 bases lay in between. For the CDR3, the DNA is TGCAGCGTTAATCCAGCAGGGCGTGAGGGCTACACCTTC. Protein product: CSVNPAGREGYTF.

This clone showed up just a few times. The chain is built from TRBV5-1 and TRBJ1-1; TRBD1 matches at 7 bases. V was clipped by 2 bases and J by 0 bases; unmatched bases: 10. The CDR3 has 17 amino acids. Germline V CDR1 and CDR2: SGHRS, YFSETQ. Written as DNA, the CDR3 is TGCGCCAGCAGCTTCGGACAGGTCTCTATCCTGAACACTGAAGCTTTCTTT. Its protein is CASSFGQVSILNTEAFF.

DNA of the CDR3: TGTGCCAGCAGTCGGATGGGCTCACCCCTCCACTTT. This codes for CASSRMGSPLHF. This chain links TRBV6-5 with TRBJ1-6; D remains ambiguous. CDR3 length: 12 residues. Germline V gene sequence: CDR1 MNHEY, CDR2 SVGAGI. V gave up 5 bases and J gave up 10 bases, with 9 bases separating them.

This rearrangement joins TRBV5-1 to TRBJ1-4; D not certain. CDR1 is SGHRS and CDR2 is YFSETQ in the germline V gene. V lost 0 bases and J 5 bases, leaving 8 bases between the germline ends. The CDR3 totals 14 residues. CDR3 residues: CASSLAPFNEKLFF. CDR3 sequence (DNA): TGCGCCAGCAGCTTGGCCCCCTTCAATGAAAAACTGTTTTTT.

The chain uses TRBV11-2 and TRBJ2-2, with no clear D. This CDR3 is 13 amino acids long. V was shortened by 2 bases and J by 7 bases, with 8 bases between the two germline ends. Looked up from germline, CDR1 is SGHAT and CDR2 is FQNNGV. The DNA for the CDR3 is TGTGCCAGCAGCTTACTAGTTCGCGGGGAGCTGTTTTTT. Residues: CASSLLVRGELFF.

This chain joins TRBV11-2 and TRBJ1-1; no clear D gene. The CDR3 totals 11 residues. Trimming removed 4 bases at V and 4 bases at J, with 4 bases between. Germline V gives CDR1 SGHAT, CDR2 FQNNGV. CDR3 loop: CASSYFTEAFF. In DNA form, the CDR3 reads TGTGCCAGCAGCTACTTCACTGAAGCTTTCTTT.

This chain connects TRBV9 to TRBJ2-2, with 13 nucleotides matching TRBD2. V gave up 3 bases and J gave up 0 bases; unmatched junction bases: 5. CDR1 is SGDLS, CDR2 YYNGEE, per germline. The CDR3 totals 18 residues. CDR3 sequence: CASSARTSGGSNTGELFF. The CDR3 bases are TGTGCCAGCAGCGCAAGGACTAGCGGGGGCTCGAACACCGGGGAGCTGTTTTTT.

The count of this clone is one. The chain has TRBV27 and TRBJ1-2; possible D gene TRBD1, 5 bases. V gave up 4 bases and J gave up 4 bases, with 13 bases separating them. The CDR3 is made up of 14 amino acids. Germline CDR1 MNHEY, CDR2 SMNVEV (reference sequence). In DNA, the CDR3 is TGTGCCAGCAGTTATAGGGGTTTAGGCTATGGCTACACCTTC. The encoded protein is CASSYRGLGYGYTF.

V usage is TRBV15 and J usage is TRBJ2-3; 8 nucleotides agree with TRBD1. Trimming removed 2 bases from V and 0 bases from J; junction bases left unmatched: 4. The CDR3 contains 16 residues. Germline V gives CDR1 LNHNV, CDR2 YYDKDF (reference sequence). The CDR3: CATSRPTGASTDTQYF. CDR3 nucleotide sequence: TGTGCCACCAGCAGACCGACAGGGGCTAGCACAGATACGCAGTATTTT.

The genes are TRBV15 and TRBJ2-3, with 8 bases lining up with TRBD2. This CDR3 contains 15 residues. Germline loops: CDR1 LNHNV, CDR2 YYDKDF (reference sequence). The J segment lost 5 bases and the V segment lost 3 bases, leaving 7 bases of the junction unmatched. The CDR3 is CATSRPGGEGDTQYF. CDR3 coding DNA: TGTGCCACCAGCAGGCCCGGGGGGGAGGGAGATACGCAGTATTTT.

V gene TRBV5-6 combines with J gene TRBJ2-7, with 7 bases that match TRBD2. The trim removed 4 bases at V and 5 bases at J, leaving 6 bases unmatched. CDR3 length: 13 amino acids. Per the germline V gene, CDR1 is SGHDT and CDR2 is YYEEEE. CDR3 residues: CASSQSGVHEQYF. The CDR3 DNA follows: TGTGCCAGCAGCCAGAGCGGGGTCCACGAGCAGTACTTC.

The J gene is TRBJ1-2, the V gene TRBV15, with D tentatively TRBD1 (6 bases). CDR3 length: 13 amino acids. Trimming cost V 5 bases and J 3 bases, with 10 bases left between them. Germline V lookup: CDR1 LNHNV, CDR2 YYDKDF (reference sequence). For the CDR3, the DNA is TGTGCCACCAGCCAGGGGTTGGACTATGGCTACACCTTC. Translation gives CATSQGLDYGYTF.

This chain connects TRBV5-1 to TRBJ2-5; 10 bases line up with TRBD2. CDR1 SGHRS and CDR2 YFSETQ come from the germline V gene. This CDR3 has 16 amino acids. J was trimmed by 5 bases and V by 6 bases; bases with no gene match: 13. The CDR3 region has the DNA TGCGCCAGCAAGCGGGAGGGTTGGGAGGGGAGGGAGACCCAGTACTTC. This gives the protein CASKREGWEGRETQYF.

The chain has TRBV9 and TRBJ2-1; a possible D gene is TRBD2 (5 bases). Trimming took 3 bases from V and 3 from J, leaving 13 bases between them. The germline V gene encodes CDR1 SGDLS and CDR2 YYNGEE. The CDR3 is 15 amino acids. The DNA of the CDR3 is TGTGCCAGCAGCGCCGGACTCTTAAACTACAATGAGCAGTTCTTC. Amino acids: CASSAGLLNYNEQFF.

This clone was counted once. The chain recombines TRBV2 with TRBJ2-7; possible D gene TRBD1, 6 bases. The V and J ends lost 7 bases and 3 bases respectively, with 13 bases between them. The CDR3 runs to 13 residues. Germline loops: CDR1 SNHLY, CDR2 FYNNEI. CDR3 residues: CASIQGINYEQYF. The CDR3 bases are TGTGCCAGCATACAGGGTATTAACTACGAGCAGTACTTC.